This record concerns one T cell receptor (beta chain) sequence. Its cognate antigen is unknown. The data stem from a study of cytomegalovirus exposure and HLA in healthy donors. This CDR3 has 15 amino acids. V shed 4 bases and J 3 bases; nucleotides not matched to a gene: 5. Germline assignment: CDR1 SNHLY and CDR2 FYNNEI. Study-wide points: Highest at DRB1 and lowest at HLA-C, TCR association rates differed among HLA loci in a later analysis.

Amplification used 60 Vbeta primers and 13 Jbeta primers. Only in-frame clones appear in the TCRdb table, and some are missing; sequencing was by immunoSEQ multiplex PCR. The sample holds 150,000 to 200,000 clones, around 68% seen once. The sequence derives from a woman aged 40 to 50 in good health and CMV-seropositive. The sample taken for sequencing was PBMCs. The chain has TRBV2 and TRBJ2-7, with 11 bases fitting TRBD2. The CDR3 loop is CASSVTSGKHYEQYF. Written as DNA, the CDR3 is TGTGCCAGCAGTGTGACTAGCGGGAAGCACTACGAGCAGTACTTC.